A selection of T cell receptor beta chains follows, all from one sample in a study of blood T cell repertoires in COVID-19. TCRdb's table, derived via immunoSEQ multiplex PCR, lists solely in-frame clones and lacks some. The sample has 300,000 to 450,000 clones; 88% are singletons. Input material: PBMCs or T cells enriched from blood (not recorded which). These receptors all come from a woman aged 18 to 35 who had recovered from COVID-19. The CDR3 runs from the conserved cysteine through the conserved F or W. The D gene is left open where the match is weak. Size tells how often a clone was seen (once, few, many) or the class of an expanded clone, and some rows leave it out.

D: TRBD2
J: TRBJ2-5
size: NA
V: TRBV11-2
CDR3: CASSLDRGGGFQETQYF
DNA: TGTGCCAGCAGCTTAGATCGGGGCGGGGGGTTCCAAGAGACCCAGTACTTC

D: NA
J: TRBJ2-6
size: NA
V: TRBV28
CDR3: CASRGASSGANVLTF
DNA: TGTGCCAGCAGAGGGGCTAGCTCTGGGGCCAACGTCCTGACTTTC

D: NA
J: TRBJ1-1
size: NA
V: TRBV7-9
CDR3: CASSTGDGKRTFF
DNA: TGTGCCAGCAGCACAGGTGATGGTAAACGAACTTTCTTT

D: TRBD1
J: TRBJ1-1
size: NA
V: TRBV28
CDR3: CASSLTTGGGTRGTEAFF
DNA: TGTGCCAGCAGTTTAACGACAGGGGGCGGGACGAGGGGCACTGAAGCTTTCTTT

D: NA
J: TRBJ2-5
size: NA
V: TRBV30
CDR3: CAWRTAPAGETQYF
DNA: TGTGCCTGGAGAACTGCCCCAGCGGGAGAGACCCAGTACTTC

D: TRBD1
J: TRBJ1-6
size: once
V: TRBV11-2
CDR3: CASSLDSGTGVNNSPLHF
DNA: TGTGCCAGCAGCTTAGATTCCGGGACAGGGGTAAATAATTCACCCCTCCACTTT

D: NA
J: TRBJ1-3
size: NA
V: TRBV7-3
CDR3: CASSRGSGNTIYF
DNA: TGTGCCAGCAGCCGGGGAAGTGGAAACACCATATATTTT

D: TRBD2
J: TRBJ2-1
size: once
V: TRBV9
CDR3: CASSVGSGGLEQFF
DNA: TGTGCCAGCAGCGTAGGATCGGGGGGGCTCGAGCAGTTCTTC

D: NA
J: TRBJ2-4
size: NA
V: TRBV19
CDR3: CASSITVRDIQYF
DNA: TGTGCCAGTAGTATAACAGTCAGGGACATTCAGTACTTC

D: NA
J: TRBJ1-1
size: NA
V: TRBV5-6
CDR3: CASSSKTGFSNTEAFF
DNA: TGTGCCAGCAGCTCGAAGACAGGTTTTTCGAACACTGAAGCTTTCTTT

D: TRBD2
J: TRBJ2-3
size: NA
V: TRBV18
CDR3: CASSPTSGSTDTQYF
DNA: TGTGCCAGCTCACCTACTAGCGGGAGCACAGATACGCAGTATTTT

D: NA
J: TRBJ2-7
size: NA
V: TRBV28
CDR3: CASSSTRDARTYEQYF
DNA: TGTGCCAGCAGTTCGACACGGGATGCGAGGACCTACGAGCAGTACTTC

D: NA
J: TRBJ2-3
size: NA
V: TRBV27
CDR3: CASSSGRSTDTQYF
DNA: TGTGCCAGCAGTTCAGGCAGAAGCACAGATACGCAGTATTTT

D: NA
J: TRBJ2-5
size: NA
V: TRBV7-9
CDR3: CASSLEKLEKTQYF
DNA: TGTGCCAGCAGCTTAGAGAAGCTTGAAAAGACCCAGTACTTC

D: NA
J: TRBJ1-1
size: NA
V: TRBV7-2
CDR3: CASSWGLNTEAFF
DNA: TGTGCCAGCAGCTGGGGGCTGAACACTGAAGCTTTCTTT

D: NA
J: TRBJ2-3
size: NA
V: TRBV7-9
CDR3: CASSFGSDFAADTQYF
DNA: TGTGCCAGCAGCTTCGGGTCGGATTTTGCCGCAGATACGCAGTATTTT

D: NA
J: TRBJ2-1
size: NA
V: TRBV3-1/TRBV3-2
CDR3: CASSQDPQIPYNEQFF
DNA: TGTGCCAGCAGCCAAGATCCCCAGATCCCCTACAATGAGCAGTTCTTC

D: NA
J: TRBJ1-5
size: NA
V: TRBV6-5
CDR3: CASSYSQGGNQPQHF
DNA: TGTGCCAGCAGTTACTCGCAGGGTGGCAATCAGCCCCAGCATTTT

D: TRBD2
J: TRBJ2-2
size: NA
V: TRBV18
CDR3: CASSPPQRGGRTGELFF
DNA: TGTGCCAGCTCACCACCACAGCGGGGGGGCCGCACCGGGGAGCTGTTTTTT

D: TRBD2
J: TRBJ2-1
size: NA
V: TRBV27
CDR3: CASSISGGTYNEQFF
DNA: TGTGCCAGCAGTATAAGCGGGGGTACCTACAATGAGCAGTTCTTC

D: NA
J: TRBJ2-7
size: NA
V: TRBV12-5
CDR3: CAAPRTVYEQYF
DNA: TGTGCTGCCCCCCGGACAGTCTACGAGCAGTACTTC

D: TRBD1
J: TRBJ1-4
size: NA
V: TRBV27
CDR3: CASSPSGTGIEKLFF
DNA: TGTGCCAGCAGTCCGTCCGGGACAGGGATCGAAAAACTGTTTTTT

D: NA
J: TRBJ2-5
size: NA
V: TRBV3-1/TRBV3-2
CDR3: CASSHQGETQYF
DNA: TGTGCCAGCAGTCATCAGGGGGAGACCCAGTACTTC

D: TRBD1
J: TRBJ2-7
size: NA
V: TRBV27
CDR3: CASSAPPPGTGDTYEQYF
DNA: TGTGCCAGCAGTGCACCCCCCCCCGGGACAGGCGATACCTACGAGCAGTACTTC

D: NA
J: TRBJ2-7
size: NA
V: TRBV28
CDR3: CASSLDGPTSSYEQYF
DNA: TGTGCCAGCAGTTTGGATGGACCGACTAGCTCCTACGAGCAGTACTTC

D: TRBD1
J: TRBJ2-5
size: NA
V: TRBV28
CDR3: CASSSQTGRSQETQYF
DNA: TGTGCCAGCAGTTCTCAGACAGGGCGTAGCCAAGAGACCCAGTACTTC

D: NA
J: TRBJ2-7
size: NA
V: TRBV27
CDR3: CAGLDLLPYEQYF
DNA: TGTGCCGGACTCGACCTGCTCCCCTACGAGCAGTACTTC

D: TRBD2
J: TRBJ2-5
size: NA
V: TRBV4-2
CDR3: CASSQEVSGGVETQYF
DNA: TGTGCCAGCAGCCAAGAAGTCAGCGGGGGGGTAGAGACCCAGTACTTC

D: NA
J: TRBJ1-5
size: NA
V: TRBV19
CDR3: CASSIAGQGSNQPQHF
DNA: TGTGCCAGTAGTATAGCAGGGCAGGGGTCCAATCAGCCCCAGCATTTT

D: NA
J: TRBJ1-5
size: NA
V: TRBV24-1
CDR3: CATSDALSDQPQHF
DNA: TGTGCCACCAGTGATGCCCTATCGGATCAGCCCCAGCATTTT

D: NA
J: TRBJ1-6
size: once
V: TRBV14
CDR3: CASSPGRGFLLSSYNSPLHF
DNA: TGTGCCAGCAGCCCGGGAAGGGGGTTCCTACTGAGCTCCTATAATTCACCCCTCCACTTT

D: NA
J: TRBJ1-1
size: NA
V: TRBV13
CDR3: CASSSTGNTEAFF
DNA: TGTGCCAGCAGCTCCACAGGGAACACTGAAGCTTTCTTT

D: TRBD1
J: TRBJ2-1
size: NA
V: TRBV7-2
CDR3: CASSPAQGANEQFF
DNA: TGTGCCAGCAGCCCCGCACAGGGGGCGAATGAGCAGTTCTTC

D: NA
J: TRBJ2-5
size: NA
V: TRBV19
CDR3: CASSWVVGETQYF
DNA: TGTGCCAGTAGCTGGGTCGTCGGGGAGACCCAGTACTTC

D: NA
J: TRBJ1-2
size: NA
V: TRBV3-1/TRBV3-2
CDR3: CASSQDLGRAPNYGYTF
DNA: TGTGCCAGCAGCCAAGATTTAGGGAGGGCCCCCAACTATGGCTACACCTTC

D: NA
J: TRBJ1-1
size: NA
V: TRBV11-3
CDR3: CASSPGGMNTEAFF
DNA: TGTGCCAGCAGCCCGGGGGGGATGAACACTGAAGCTTTCTTT

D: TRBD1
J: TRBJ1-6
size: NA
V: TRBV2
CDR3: CASSNRGGNSPLHF
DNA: TGTGCCAGCAGTAACAGGGGTGGTAATTCACCCCTCCACTTT

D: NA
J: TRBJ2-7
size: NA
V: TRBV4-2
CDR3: CASSLGGYEQYF
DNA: TGTGCCAGCAGCCTAGGGGGTTACGAGCAGTACTTC

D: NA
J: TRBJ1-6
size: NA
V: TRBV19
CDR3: CASSPTGADRFSYNSPLHF
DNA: TGTGCCAGTAGTCCAACCGGCGCGGACAGATTTTCCTATAATTCACCCCTCCACTTT

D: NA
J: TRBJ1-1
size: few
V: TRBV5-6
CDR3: CASRLEGTRGTEAFF
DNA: TGTGCCAGCAGGTTAGAGGGAACTAGAGGCACTGAAGCTTTCTTT

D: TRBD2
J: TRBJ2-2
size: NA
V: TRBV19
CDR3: CASSIDLLAGGNTGELFF
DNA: TGTGCCAGTAGTATAGATTTGCTAGCGGGGGGCAACACCGGGGAGCTGTTTTTT

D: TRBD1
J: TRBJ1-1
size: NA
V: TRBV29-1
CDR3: CSHLVSQGTEAFF
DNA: TGCAGCCACCTAGTCTCACAGGGGACTGAAGCTTTCTTT

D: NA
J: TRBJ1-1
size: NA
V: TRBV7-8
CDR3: CASSLVKQGTEAFF
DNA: TGTGCCAGCAGCTTGGTTAAACAGGGTACTGAAGCTTTCTTT

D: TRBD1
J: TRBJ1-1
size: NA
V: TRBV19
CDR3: CASSIFPGGGNTEAFF
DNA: TGTGCCAGTAGTATCTTCCCAGGGGGAGGGAACACTGAAGCTTTCTTT

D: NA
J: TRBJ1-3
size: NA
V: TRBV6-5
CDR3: CASSYSTGTGNTIYF
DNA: TGTGCCAGCAGTTACTCAACAGGGACGGGAAACACCATATATTTT

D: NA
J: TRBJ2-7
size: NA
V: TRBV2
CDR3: CASSESTYEQYF
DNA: TGTGCCAGCAGTGAATCTACCTACGAGCAGTACTTC

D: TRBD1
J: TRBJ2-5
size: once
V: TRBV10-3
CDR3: CASLGTGRETQYF
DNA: TGTGCCAGCTTAGGGACAGGGAGGGAGACCCAGTACTTC

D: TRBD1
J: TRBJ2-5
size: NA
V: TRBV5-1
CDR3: CASRTGVETQYF
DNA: TGCGCCAGCAGGACAGGGGTAGAGACCCAGTACTTC

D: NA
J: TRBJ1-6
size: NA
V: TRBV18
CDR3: CASSPQTAGAPLHF
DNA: TGTGCCAGCTCACCCCAGACGGCAGGTGCCCCCCTCCACTTT

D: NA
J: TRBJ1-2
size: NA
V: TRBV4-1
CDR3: CASSQEGAGANYGYTF
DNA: TGCGCCAGCAGCCAAGAGGGGGCAGGAGCTAACTATGGCTACACCTTC

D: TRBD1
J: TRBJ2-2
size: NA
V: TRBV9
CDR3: CASSVPRTGISDGELFF
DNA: TGTGCCAGCAGTGTACCCCGGACAGGGATTAGTGATGGGGAGCTGTTTTTT

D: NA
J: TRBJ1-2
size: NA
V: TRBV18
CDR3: CASSPSGPSEGYGYTF
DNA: TGTGCCAGCTCACCGAGTGGGCCCTCGGAGGGGTATGGCTACACCTTC

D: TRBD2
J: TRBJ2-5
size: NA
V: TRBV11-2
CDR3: CASSLDLTSGETQYF
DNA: TGTGCCAGCAGCTTAGATCTAACTAGCGGAGAGACCCAGTACTTC

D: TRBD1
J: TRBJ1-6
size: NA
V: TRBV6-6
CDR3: CASRLPTGTNSPLHF
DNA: TGTGCCAGCAGACTCCCGACAGGGACTAATTCACCCCTCCACTTT

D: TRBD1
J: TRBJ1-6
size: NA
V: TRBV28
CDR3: CASSYRTGGNSPLHF
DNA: TGTGCCAGCAGTTACCGGACAGGGGGAAATTCACCCCTCCACTTT

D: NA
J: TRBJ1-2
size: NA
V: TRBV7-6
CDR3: CASSFDRWGQHGYTF
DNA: TGTGCCAGCAGCTTCGACAGGTGGGGGCAACATGGCTACACCTTC

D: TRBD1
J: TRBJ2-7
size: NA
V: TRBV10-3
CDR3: CAIGSGQGTYEQYF
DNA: TGTGCCATCGGGTCGGGACAGGGGACATACGAGCAGTACTTC

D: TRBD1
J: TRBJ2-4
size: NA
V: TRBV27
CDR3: CASSLSMGQVKNIQYF
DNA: TGTGCCAGCAGTTTATCGATGGGACAGGTCAAAAACATTCAGTACTTC

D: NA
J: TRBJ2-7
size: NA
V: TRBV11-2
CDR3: CASSLAVGGRHEQYF
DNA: TGTGCCAGCAGCTTAGCCGTAGGGGGAAGGCACGAGCAGTACTTC